The source of this T cell receptor (beta chain) is a study of blood T cell repertoires in COVID-19. In the study overall: Some COVID-19 samples were acute and others convalescent; all came from the United States, Italy and Spain. Sample material is recorded as cDNA or gDNA derived from T cells, B-cell-depleted T cells, or PBMCs.

In the original analysis: Reference gene primer amplification gave nucleated cell count estimates. Sequencing was performed with immunoSEQ multiplex PCR; in TCRdb, only in-frame clones are kept and a portion is missing. V and J calls plus clone size are reproduced from that table; the DNA served to infer D and trimming. The sample shows roughly 140,000 clones, about nine tenths of them seen only once. Per the germline V gene, CDR1 is LNHDA and CDR2 is SQIVND (reference sequence). The V gene lost 4 bases and the J gene lost 2 bases, with 8 bases spanning the gap. The CDR3 has 14 residues. Sequencing was carried out using peripheral blood. This chain joins TRBV19 and TRBJ1-4, with D maybe TRBD1 (5 bases). The receptor was derived from a man in his fifties or sixties with active or convalescent COVID-19. This CDR3 reads CASSSGHTNEKLFF. The CDR3 DNA follows: TGTGCCAGTAGTAGCGGACACACTAATGAAAAACTGTTTTTT.